This is a list of T cell receptor beta chains from one sample in a study of cytomegalovirus exposure and HLA in healthy donors. Produced via immunoSEQ multiplex PCR; TCRdb's table is partial and in-frame only. In the table there are about 270,000 clones, just over 70% of which are singletons. Sequencing was done on a sample of PBMCs. These TCRs come from a female donor in good health and CMV-seronegative. Each CDR3 is given with its conserved first and last residue. D genes are given only for firm matches. Clone size is stated in some rows and not others, as once, few, many or a class when expanded.

>NA|TRBJ1-6|TRBV7-9|TRBD1
CASSLPSGTGNSPLHF
TGTGCCAGCAGCTTACCGTCCGGGACAGGAAATTCACCCCTCCACTTT
>NA|TRBJ2-3|TRBV4-2|NA
CASSQDGRGVGTDTQYF
TGTGCCAGCAGCCAAGATGGGAGGGGGGTTGGCACAGATACGCAGTATTTT
>NA|TRBJ2-1|TRBV4-1|NA
CASSPNVASSSYNEQFF
TGCGCCAGCAGCCCGAACGTAGCTTCCAGCTCCTACAATGAGCAGTTCTTC
>NA|TRBJ2-7|TRBV6-1|TRBD1
CASKIGQAAYEQYF
TGCGCCAGCAAAATCGGACAGGCCGCCTACGAGCAGTACTTC
>NA|TRBJ2-3|TRBV11-1|NA
CASSLVADTQYF
TGTGCCAGCAGCTTAGTAGCCGATACGCAGTATTTT
>NA|TRBJ1-1|TRBV5-1|NA
CASSLGQMNTEAFF
TGCGCCAGCAGCTTGGGGCAGATGAACACTGAAGCTTTCTTT
>NA|TRBJ1-1|TRBV7-8|TRBD1
CASSLTEDRGRYHEAFF
TGTGCCAGCAGCTTAACGGAAGACAGGGGGCGATATCATGAAGCTTTCTTT
>NA|TRBJ1-2|TRBV5-4|NA
CASSLRGLDYGYTF
TGTGCCAGCAGCTTAAGGGGGTTGGACTATGGCTACACCTTC
>NA|TRBJ1-2|TRBV28|NA
CASSPVFGLPGGYTF
TGTGCCAGCAGTCCAGTTTTTGGGCTTCCTGGAGGCTACACCTTC
>NA|TRBJ2-5|TRBV2|TRBD1
CASPAKADRGETQYF
TGTGCCAGCCCGGCGAAGGCGGACAGGGGAGAGACCCAGTACTTC
>few|TRBJ2-1|TRBV4-1|NA
CASSQGSGNEQFF
TGCGCCAGCAGCCAGGGTAGCGGTAATGAGCAGTTCTTC
>few|TRBJ2-1|TRBV7-9|TRBD2
CASSQNGTTYNEQFF
TGTGCCAGCAGCCAGAATGGGACTACCTACAATGAGCAGTTCTTC
>NA|TRBJ2-4|TRBV28|TRBD2
CASRAGTSGSNIQYF
TGTGCCAGCAGGGCCGGGACTAGCGGGAGTAACATTCAGTACTTC
>NA|TRBJ1-1|TRBV30|NA
CAWGPGNTEAFF
TGTGCCTGGGGGCCCGGGAACACTGAAGCTTTCTTT
>NA|TRBJ2-7|TRBV28|NA
CASSLEQLTYEQYF
TGTGCCAGCAGTTTAGAACAGCTAACCTACGAGCAGTACTTC
>NA|TRBJ2-1|TRBV7-9|TRBD1
CASSLTGQGKNEQFF
TGTGCCAGCAGCTTAACGGGACAGGGTAAAAATGAGCAGTTCTTC
>NA|TRBJ2-7|TRBV30|NA
CAWSGQVVYEQYF
TGTGCCTGGAGTGGCCAGGTAGTATACGAGCAGTACTTC
>once|TRBJ2-5|TRBV5-1|NA
CASRPSSGFQETQYF
TGCGCCAGCAGACCTTCGAGCGGGTTCCAAGAGACCCAGTACTTC
>NA|TRBJ2-5|TRBV28|TRBD1
CASSGQGETQYF
TGTGCCAGCAGTGGACAGGGCGAGACCCAGTACTTC
>few|TRBJ1-3|TRBV7-9|NA
CASSLTVTGNTIYF
TGTGCCAGCAGCTTAACGGTTACGGGAAACACCATATATTTT
>NA|TRBJ2-1|TRBV29-1|TRBD2
CSVASGRSYNEQFF
TGCAGCGTTGCTAGCGGGAGGTCCTACAATGAGCAGTTCTTC
>NA|TRBJ2-1|TRBV28|TRBD1
CASSLTGDNEQFF
TGTGCCAGCAGTTTAACAGGGGACAATGAGCAGTTCTTC
>NA|TRBJ1-3|TRBV11-1|TRBD1
CASSPDREGNTIYF
TGTGCCAGCAGCCCGGACAGGGAAGGAAACACCATATATTTT
>few|TRBJ2-7|TRBV11-3|TRBD1
CASSLRTGIEQYF
TGTGCCAGCAGCTTGAGGACAGGCATCGAGCAGTACTTC
>NA|TRBJ2-7|TRBV5-6|NA
CASSLGLYQYEQYF
TGTGCCAGCAGCTTGGGCTTATATCAATACGAGCAGTACTTC
>NA|TRBJ2-7|TRBV14|TRBD2
CASSQGKTSGAPYEQYF
TGTGCCAGCAGCCAGGGAAAGACTAGCGGGGCTCCCTACGAGCAGTACTTC
>once|TRBJ2-1|TRBV25-1|TRBD2
CASSGTTSGRAFYNEQFF
TGTGCCAGCAGTGGAACCACAAGCGGGAGGGCCTTCTACAATGAGCAGTTCTTC
>NA|TRBJ2-1|TRBV30|TRBD2
CAWSGTGTSGRMSSYNEQFF
TGTGCCTGGAGCGGAACCGGGACTAGCGGGAGGATGAGCTCCTACAATGAGCAGTTCTTC
>NA|TRBJ2-5|TRBV27|NA
CASSFKETQYF
TGTGCCAGCAGCTTTAAAGAGACCCAGTACTTC
>NA|TRBJ1-5|TRBV4-1|NA
CASSQSPAGASNQPQHF
TGCGCCAGCAGCCAATCCCCTGCGGGGGCGAGCAATCAGCCCCAGCATTTT
>NA|TRBJ2-1|TRBV5-5|NA
CASSLLARSENEQFF
TGTGCCAGCAGCTTGCTAGCAAGGTCGGAGAACGAGCAGTTCTTC
>NA|TRBJ1-2|TRBV28|TRBD1
CASSLTGPHGYTF
TGTGCCAGCAGTTTGACAGGGCCCCATGGCTACACCTTC
>NA|TRBJ1-2|TRBV7-9|NA
CASSLETGIDGYTF
TGTGCCAGCAGCTTAGAAACAGGGATAGATGGCTACACCTTC
>NA|TRBJ1-3|TRBV6-5|NA
CASSRRGGNTIYF
TGTGCCAGCAGTCGGAGGGGCGGAAACACCATATATTTT
>NA|TRBJ2-7|TRBV20-1|NA
CSASLAYEQYF
TGCAGTGCTAGTCTAGCCTACGAGCAGTACTTC
>NA|TRBJ2-3|TRBV10-3|NA
CAISEVQRDTQYF
TGTGCCATCAGTGAAGTGCAGCGAGATACGCAGTATTTT
>NA|TRBJ1-2|TRBV7-2|TRBD1
CASSLEQGAYGYTF
TGTGCCAGCAGCTTAGAACAGGGGGCTTATGGCTACACCTTC
>NA|TRBJ2-3|TRBV5-4|TRBD2
CASSTGTSGTDTQYF
TGTGCCAGCAGTACCGGGACTAGCGGCACAGATACGCAGTATTTT
>NA|TRBJ2-5|TRBV5-4|NA
CASRSGLKETQYF
TGTGCCAGCAGGTCGGGACTCAAAGAGACCCAGTACTTC
>NA|TRBJ1-6|TRBV5-1|NA
CASSLIGTTYNSPLHF
TGCGCCAGCAGCTTAATTGGCACGACCTATAATTCACCCCTCCACTTT
>few|TRBJ2-1|TRBV7-9|NA
CSSSLSRQNEQFF
TGTTCCAGCAGCTTAAGCAGGCAGAATGAGCAGTTCTTC
>NA|TRBJ2-1|TRBV7-9|TRBD2
CASSPTSGSSYNEQFF
TGTGCCAGCAGCCCCACTAGCGGGAGCTCCTACAATGAGCAGTTCTTC
>NA|TRBJ2-5|TRBV7-2|TRBD2
CASSLKLAGRETQYF
TGTGCCAGCAGCTTAAAACTAGCGGGAAGAGAGACCCAGTACTTC
>few|TRBJ2-1|TRBV5-5|TRBD1
CASSLRTGGDSNEQFF
TGTGCCAGCAGCTTGAGGACAGGGGGCGATAGCAATGAGCAGTTCTTC
>NA|TRBJ2-1|TRBV7-8|NA
CASSGAFNNNEQFF
TGTGCCAGCAGCGGTGCTTTCAACAACAATGAGCAGTTCTTC
>NA|TRBJ2-1|TRBV19|NA
CASSISEGYNEQFF
TGTGCCAGTAGTATATCGGAGGGGTACAATGAGCAGTTCTTC
>NA|TRBJ2-7|TRBV10-3|NA
CAISAMGEQYF
TGTGCCATCAGCGCGATGGGCGAGCAGTACTTC
>NA|TRBJ2-1|TRBV11-3|TRBD1
CASSPTGGTYNEQFF
TGTGCCAGCAGCCCGACAGGGGGGACCTACAATGAGCAGTTCTTC
>NA|TRBJ2-2|TRBV14|NA
CASRQTGTGELFF
TGTGCCAGCAGACAGACAGGTACCGGGGAGCTGTTTTTT
>NA|TRBJ1-1|TRBV4-1|TRBD1
CASSQEVPQQTGRTEAFF
TGCGCCAGCAGCCAAGAAGTCCCACAACAGACAGGGAGGACTGAAGCTTTCTTT
>NA|TRBJ1-4|TRBV6-5|NA
CASSRGTPYEKLFF
TGTGCCAGCAGTCGCGGGACCCCGTATGAAAAACTGTTTTTT
>NA|TRBJ2-6|TRBV11-2|NA
CASSPRSSGANVLTF
TGTGCCAGCAGCCCCCGGTCCTCTGGGGCCAACGTCCTGACTTTC
>NA|TRBJ2-1|TRBV30|NA
CAWNSEEKGSYNEQFF
TGTGCCTGGAACTCTGAGGAGAAGGGGTCCTACAATGAGCAGTTCTTC